Listed below are T cell receptor beta chains from one sample, sequenced in a study of cytomegalovirus exposure and HLA in healthy donors. The repertoire was sequenced with immunoSEQ multiplex PCR; TCRdb's copy has only in-frame clones and lacks some. The table includes some 140,000 clones, about 80% detected once. Sequences were obtained from PBMCs. The receptors here all came from a man aged 25 to 40 in good health and CMV-seropositive. The CDR3 runs from the conserved cysteine through the conserved F or W. The D gene is left open where the match is weak. Clone size is not always given. Where it is, it says once, few, many or a class for expanded clones.

size,V,D,length,J,DNA,CDR3
-,TRBV6-4,TRBD2,18,TRBJ2-7,TGTGCCAGCAGTGACTCGACTGGGACTAGCGGGAGGGTTTACGAGCAGTACTTC,CASSDSTGTSGRVYEQYF
-,TRBV2,TRBD1,15,TRBJ1-5,TGTGCCAGCAGCCTGACAGGGGGCAGTCGTCAGCCCCAGCATTTT,CASSLTGGSRQPQHF
-,TRBV19,TRBD2,16,TRBJ2-7,TGTGCCAGTAGTCCTATTCGCGGGAGGGGTGCCTACGAGCAGTACTTC,CASSPIRGRGAYEQYF
few,TRBV6-5,TRBD2,15,TRBJ2-1,TGTGCCAGCAGCCTTAGCGGGAGAGTTGAGAATGAGCAGTTCTTC,CASSLSGRVENEQFF
-,TRBV5-1,TRBD1,15,TRBJ1-1,TGCGCCAGCAGCGGGGGACAGTTCGGGAACACTGAAGCTTTCTTT,CASSGGQFGNTEAFF
-,TRBV5-1,-,17,TRBJ2-7,TGCGCCAGCAGCTCAGGCAAGCTTAGCGGTGCCTCCTACGAGCAGTACTTC,CASSSGKLSGASYEQYF
-,TRBV2,TRBD1,15,TRBJ2-7,TGTGCCAGCCTTTCGGACAGGGAGGCAACCTACGAGCAGTACTTC,CASLSDREATYEQYF
few,TRBV5-4,-,14,TRBJ2-1,TGTGCCAGCAGCGTCTATACTAGATCTCATGAGCAGTTCTTC,CASSVYTRSHEQFF
-,TRBV28,TRBD2,17,TRBJ2-2,TGTGCCAGCAGTCCTCCCAGGACTAGCGGGAGTACCGGGGAGCTGTTTTTT,CASSPPRTSGSTGELFF
-,TRBV7-3,-,16,TRBJ2-3,TGTGCCAGCAGCTTAAACCAAGCGTCTAGCACAGATACGCAGTATTTT,CASSLNQASSTDTQYF
-,TRBV18,TRBD1,15,TRBJ2-7,TGTGCCAGCTCACCCCGTCGGGACAGGGTGGACGAGCAGTACTTC,CASSPRRDRVDEQYF
few,TRBV4-1,-,13,TRBJ1-5,TGCGCCAGCAGCCAAGCCGTCGGTCAGCCCCAGCATTTT,CASSQAVGQPQHF
few,TRBV18,-,13,TRBJ2-5,TGTGCCAGCTCACGCGCAGGCCAAGAGACCCAGTACTTC,CASSRAGQETQYF
-,TRBV13,TRBD2,15,TRBJ2-1,TGTGCCAGCACCCAGGGACTACAATACGACAATGAGCAGTTCTTC,CASTQGLQYDNEQFF
many,TRBV28,TRBD2,15,TRBJ2-5,TGTGCCAGCAGTTTAGGGACTAGCGTACAGGAGACCCAGTACTTC,CASSLGTSVQETQYF
-,TRBV28,-,15,TRBJ1-1,TGTGCCAGCAGTGTGCAGGAGGTGGTAGGAACTGAAGCTTTCTTT,CASSVQEVVGTEAFF
once,TRBV28,-,12,TRBJ1-2,TGTGCCAGCAGGATGGGGGCGTCTGGCTACACCTTC,CASRMGASGYTF
few,TRBV6-5,-,13,TRBJ1-2,TGTGCCGTAAGAGAGTCGACTAACTATGGCTACACCTTC,CAVRESTNYGYTF
-,TRBV2,-,14,TRBJ2-2,TGTGCCAGCAGTGGCTCAGGGGACACCGGGGAGCTGTTTTTT,CASSGSGDTGELFF
once,TRBV7-2,-,16,TRBJ2-5,TGTGCCAGCAGCTTAGTCGGTGGTAGCATGTTGGAGACCCAGTACTTC,CASSLVGGSMLETQYF
few,TRBV9,TRBD1,16,TRBJ2-3,TGTGCCAGCAGCGTAAGGGACAGGCCGATCACAGATACGCAGTATTTT,CASSVRDRPITDTQYF
-,TRBV28,TRBD1,16,TRBJ2-7,TGTGCCAGCAGTTCCCCTGCCGGACAGGATACCTACGAGCAGTACTTC,CASSSPAGQDTYEQYF
-,TRBV4-1,-,15,TRBJ1-5,TGCGCCAGCAGCCAAGATAACGGGGTTGGGCAGCCCCAGCATTTT,CASSQDNGVGQPQHF
few,TRBV6-1,TRBD2,16,TRBJ2-7,TGTGCCAGCAGTGCCGGACTAGCGGGACTTTCCTACGAGCAGTACTTC,CASSAGLAGLSYEQYF
once,TRBV6-5,TRBD1,16,TRBJ2-7,TGTGCCAGCAGTTACTCGACAGGGAAGAAGGCCTACGAGCAGTACTTC,CASSYSTGKKAYEQYF
-,TRBV19,TRBD2,15,TRBJ2-1,TGTGCCAGCCGGAACGGGGAGGGATTACATGATCAGCAGTTCTTC,CASRNGEGLHDQQFF
once,TRBV9,-,15,TRBJ1-1,TGTGCCAGCAGCGTAGCTGCAGGGGATGGTAGGAAAGCTTTCTTT,CASSVAAGDGRKAFF
-,TRBV27,TRBD2,14,TRBJ2-7,TGTGCCAGCAGTCCTGGACTAGCGGGATATGAGCAGTACTTC,CASSPGLAGYEQYF
-,TRBV19,TRBD1,16,TRBJ1-1,TGTGCCAGTAGTATAGGACAGGGCCGCCCGAACACTGAAGCTTTCTTT,CASSIGQGRPNTEAFF
-,TRBV28,TRBD2,16,TRBJ2-3,TGTGCCAGCAGCCTGACTAGCGGGAGGGCGGTAGATACGCAGTATTTT,CASSLTSGRAVDTQYF
once,TRBV9,TRBD2,14,TRBJ2-1,TGTGCCAGCAGCCGACTAGCGGGAACCAATGAGCAGTTCTTC,CASSRLAGTNEQFF
-,TRBV11-2,-,11,TRBJ1-1,TGTGCCAGCAGTCAACAGGGTGAAGCTTTCTTT,CASSQQGEAFF
-,TRBV27,TRBD2,17,TRBJ2-1,TGTGCCAGCAGTCCCCCCTCGTGGGAGGGCCCTCGGAATGAGCAGTTCTTC,CASSPPSWEGPRNEQFF
-,TRBV9,TRBD2,15,TRBJ2-5,TGTGCCAGCAGCATAGCCGGGACTAGCTTCGAGACCCAGTACTTC,CASSIAGTSFETQYF
-,TRBV7-2,-,12,TRBJ2-7,TGTGCCGGCAGCCCTCAGGGTGGCGAGCAGTACTTC,CAGSPQGGEQYF
once,TRBV5-1,TRBD1,15,TRBJ2-5,TGCGCCAGCAGCTTGGTGACAGGGGGCGCGAAGACCCAGTACTTC,CASSLVTGGAKTQYF
once,TRBV7-2,-,15,TRBJ2-1,TGTGCCAGCACTCGTCAGGGCGGTGACTACAATGAGCAGTTCTTC,CASTRQGGDYNEQFF
-,TRBV5-6,TRBD2,14,TRBJ2-7,TGTGCCAGCAGCTTGGAGGGAGGGGTCCACGAGCAGTACTTC,CASSLEGGVHEQYF
-,TRBV2,TRBD1,15,TRBJ1-2,TGTGCCAGCAGTGTCCAACCGGGACAGGGGCTTGGCTACACCTTC,CASSVQPGQGLGYTF
-,TRBV19,-,13,TRBJ1-1,TGTGCCAGTAGTATGACGGGGGAAGGAGAAGCTTTCTTT,CASSMTGEGEAFF
-,TRBV5-1,-,14,TRBJ1-1,TGCGCCAGCAGCTTGAACAGCCGTTACACTGAAGCTTTCTTT,CASSLNSRYTEAFF
-,TRBV19,-,16,TRBJ1-2,TGTGCCAGTAGTATAGTCCGGGAAAAAGCTAACTATGGCTACACCTTC,CASSIVREKANYGYTF
-,TRBV2,-,12,TRBJ1-2,TGTGCCAACCTAGATACAGGGTATCGGTACACCTTC,CANLDTGYRYTF
-,TRBV28,-,15,TRBJ2-7,TGTGCCAGCAGTCCTCGGACAGAAACGACCTACGAGCAGTACTTC,CASSPRTETTYEQYF
-,TRBV27,-,14,TRBJ2-1,TGTGCCACCCGGGACTCCCGGTCCTACAATGAGCAGTTCTTC,CATRDSRSYNEQFF
-,TRBV29-1,TRBD1,14,TRBJ1-2,TGCAGCGTTGAAGTCGGGACAGACAACTATGGCTACACCTTC,CSVEVGTDNYGYTF
-,TRBV4-1,-,13,TRBJ2-1,TGCGCCAGCAGCCGGTTAGCCGAAAAAGAGCAGTTCTTC,CASSRLAEKEQFF
-,TRBV28,TRBD2,12,TRBJ2-1,TGTGCTGTGACTAGCGGGAGGGCCAAACAGTTCTTC,CAVTSGRAKQFF
-,TRBV7-9,-,13,TRBJ1-3,TGTGCCAGCAGCCCGGACAGCCGAAACACCATATATTTT,CASSPDSRNTIYF
-,TRBV5-1,-,16,TRBJ2-3,TGCGCCAGCAGCCTGGCCGGGACCCGGAGGGACGATACGCAGTATTTT,CASSLAGTRRDDTQYF
once,TRBV19,TRBD1,20,TRBJ1-2,TGTGCCAGTAGTATAGTCAGTCCGGGACAGGGCAGGGCAACGAACTATGGCTACACCTTC,CASSIVSPGQGRATNYGYTF
-,TRBV5-1,-,15,TRBJ2-2,TGCGCCAGCAGCTTTCGCCTAGCCAACACCGGGGAGCTGTTTTTT,CASSFRLANTGELFF
-,TRBV10-2,TRBD2,15,TRBJ2-1,TGCGCCAGCAGACAAGCGGGAGATCCCTCCAATGAGCAGTTCTTC,CASRQAGDPSNEQFF
-,TRBV2,-,14,TRBJ2-3,TGTGCCAGCAGTGAGGCAGGGTTGGGAAATACGCAGTATTTT,CASSEAGLGNTQYF
few,TRBV25-1,-,13,TRBJ2-5,TGTGCCAGCAGTCCTCCGGGTCTAGAGACCCAGTACTTC,CASSPPGLETQYF
-,TRBV27,TRBD1,19,TRBJ1-4,TGTGCCAGCAGTTTATCGCGGTGGGGCAGGGGGCGTAGAGGTGAAAAACTGTTTTTT,CASSLSRWGRGRRGEKLFF
-,TRBV28,-,12,TRBJ2-7,TGTGCCAGCAGCAGGGGTCCCTACGAGCAGTACTTC,CASSRGPYEQYF
-,TRBV6-6,-,15,TRBJ1-5,TGTGCCAGCAATCCACTCAAACAGGGTGGTCAGCCCCAGCATTTT,CASNPLKQGGQPQHF
-,TRBV7-9,TRBD1,15,TRBJ2-7,TGTGCCAGCAGCCCACAGGGACAGGGAAATTACGAGCAGTACTTC,CASSPQGQGNYEQYF